The 27 T cell receptor beta chains presented below share a single source sample, sequenced in a study of blood T cell repertoires in COVID-19 (dated by TCRdb to the early 2020s). Library preparation employed the immunoSEQ multiplex PCR assay. TCRdb mirrors the immuneACCESS table, restricted to in-frame sequences. Some clones are absent from its copies; in checked studies, under half trace to an unresolved V gene, and the reason for the others is unknown. The sample has fewer than 200,000 clones on record, roughly 87% of them singletons. Under 10% of the sample is taken by the ten largest. The sample comprised peripheral blood. These receptors all come from a woman aged 70-85 years with COVID-19, enrolled during active disease.

V and J are TRBV7-3 and TRBJ2-2; TRBD1 aligns across 7 bases. Per germline, CDR1 SGHTA and CDR2 FQGTGA. This CDR3 contains 15 residues. J gave up 0 bases and V 4 bases, and 2 bases lay outside the gene matches. The CDR3 DNA sequence: TGTGCCAGCAGCTCCGGGACAGCGAACACCGGGGAGCTGTTTTTT. Its protein product is CASSSGTANTGELFF.

The DNA for the CDR3 is TGTGCCAGCAGCCAGTTGGGCAGCTCCACTGAAGCTTTCTTT. Its translation is CASSQLGSSTEAFF. This chain connects TRBV4-2 to TRBJ1-1; D is ambiguous. Trimming removed 3 bases at V and 4 bases at J, with 12 bases between. The CDR3 runs 14 residues. Germline V gene data show CDR1 as LGHNA and CDR2 as YNFKEQ.

This chain joins TRBV11-2 and TRBJ2-4; TRBD2 aligns across 8 bases. The germline V gene encodes CDR1 SGHAT and CDR2 FQNNGV. V shed 6 bases and J 7 bases; nucleotides not matched to a gene: 11. This CDR3 spans 15 amino acids. The CDR3 protein is CASSSTGTRSNIQYF. CDR3 nucleotide sequence: TGTGCCAGCAGTAGTACCGGGACTAGGAGTAACATTCAGTACTTC. Based on the CDR3 plus reference TRBV11-2 and TRBJ2-4, the full variable domain is EAGVAQSPRYKIIEKRQSVAFWCNPISGHATLYWYQQILGQGPKLLIQFQNNGVVDDSQLPKDRFSAERLKGVDSTLKIQPAKLEDSAVYLCASSSTGTRSNIQYFGAGTRLSVL.

V and J are TRBV6-2 or TRBV6-3 and TRBJ2-1, with 10 bases that match TRBD2. Trimming at V came to 2 bases and at J to 0 bases, leaving 1 base not matched to a gene. The CDR3 is 16 amino acids. Germline V CDR1 and CDR2: MNHEY, SVGEGT. The chain's CDR3 is CASSYRTSGSYNEQFF. The CDR3, as DNA: TGTGCCAGCAGTTACCGGACTAGCGGCTCCTACAATGAGCAGTTCTTC.

The V and J genes are TRBV7-9 and TRBJ2-1; tentatively, D is TRBD2 (6 bases). Germline loops: CDR1 SEHNR, CDR2 FQNEAQ (reference sequence). Trimming removed 1 base at V and 8 bases at J, with 15 bases between. The CDR3 extends over 15 amino acids. The CDR3 sequence is CASSLGDSGRDEQFF. The CDR3 coding sequence is TGTGCCAGCAGCTTAGGGGATAGCGGAAGGGATGAGCAGTTCTTC.

V is TRBV6-2 or TRBV6-3 and J is TRBJ2-2; D call uncertain. Germline V gene lookup returns CDR1 MNHEY and CDR2 SVGEGT. V gave up 2 bases and J gave up 6 bases, with 7 bases separating them. The CDR3 totals 13 residues. In nucleotides, the CDR3 is TGTGCCAGCAGTTACGTTGGGCCCGGGGAGCTGTTTTTT. Protein: CASSYVGPGELFF.

Notes on this clone: This CDR3 is also generated by other DNA sequences in the sample. The V call is TRBV4-1, the J call TRBJ1-3, with a weak D call TRBD1 (6 bases). V was cut by 1 base and J by 2 bases, with 9 bases left in between. The CDR3 sequence is 15 residues long. Germline CDR1 reads MGHRA; CDR2 reads YSYEKL. CDR3 residues: CASSQGTGTGNTIYF. The DNA of the CDR3 is TGCGCCAGCAGCCAAGGCACAGGGACTGGAAACACCATATATTTT.

The chain is built from TRBV4-2 and TRBJ2-1, with D hard to call. CDR1 is LGHNA and CDR2 is YNFKEQ in the germline V gene. The CDR3 extends over 15 amino acids. V lost 1 base to trimming and J lost 6 bases, with 13 bases between them. CDR3 in amino acids: CASSQVGLPANEQFF. DNA of the CDR3: TGTGCCAGCAGCCAAGTGGGCCTCCCCGCCAATGAGCAGTTCTTC.

The chain combines TRBV21-1 with TRBJ2-5; TRBD1 was called by the table and not checked on the DNA. TRBV21-1 is designated a pseudogene. This CDR3 is built from 16 residues. Here the CDR3 DNA reads TGTGCCAGCAGCCGAGATAGGACAGGGGGAGGAGAGACCCAGTACTTC. Residues: CASSRDRTGGGETQYF.

In this sample, this clone turned up a few times. The V call is TRBV11-3, the J call TRBJ2-1; no firm D call. Trimming cost V 0 bases and J 4 bases, with 7 bases left between them. The CDR3 extends over 14 amino acids. The germline V gene has CDR1 SGHNT and CDR2 YENEEA. The CDR3 spells CASSLEFPYNEQFF. The CDR3 DNA sequence: TGTGCCAGCAGCTTAGAGTTCCCTTACAATGAGCAGTTCTTC.

This chain joins TRBV10-2 and TRBJ1-5, with D perhaps TRBD1 (6 bases). This CDR3 has 13 amino acids. V dropped 0 bases and J dropped 7 bases, with 7 bases sitting between them. Germline V gene lookup returns CDR1 WSHSY and CDR2 SAAADI. For the CDR3, the DNA is TGCGCCAGCAGTGAGTCGAGGGGGCAGCCCCAGCATTTT. This gives the protein CASSESRGQPQHF.

This chain joins TRBV18 and TRBJ1-4, with 9 nucleotides matching TRBD1. This CDR3 has 14 residues. Losses at the gene ends were 4 bases for V and 7 bases for J; bases not matched to a gene: 4. The V gene's germline CDR1 is KGHSH and CDR2 LQKENI. The chain's CDR3 is CASSQTGGSEKLFF. The DNA of the CDR3 is TGTGCCAGCTCACAAACAGGGGGCAGTGAAAAACTGTTTTTT.

The chain has TRBV7-9 and TRBJ2-1; 8 nucleotides line up with TRBD1. Germline values: CDR1 SEHNR, CDR2 FQNEAQ (reference sequence). The CDR3 length is 14 residues. The J segment lost 7 bases and the V segment lost 5 bases, leaving 7 bases of the junction unmatched. The CDR3 spells CASSPSRTGNEQFF. In nucleotides, the CDR3 is TGTGCCAGCAGCCCTAGCCGGACAGGGAATGAGCAGTTCTTC.

The chain joins TRBV27 to TRBJ2-3, with D tentatively TRBD2 (5 bases). Germline V gene sequence: CDR1 MNHEY, CDR2 SMNVEV (reference sequence). Trimming took 7 bases from V and 2 from J, leaving 16 bases between them. The CDR3 contains 15 residues. In nucleotides, the CDR3 is TGTGCCAGCAAGGTCGGCGGGTCCTACACAGATACGCAGTATTTT. It is translated as CASKVGGSYTDTQYF.

Concerning this clone itself: At one end, the junction sequence differs from germline, possibly due to a read error. The rearrangement joins TRBV28 to TRBJ1-1; TRBD1 is a possible D gene (5 bases). The CDR3 runs 11 residues. Looked up from germline, CDR1 is MDHEN and CDR2 is SYDVKM. As DNA, the CDR3 is TGTGCCAGCAGTTTAATGGACAAGGGGATGTTT. Protein sequence: CASSLMDKGMF.

Comment on this clone: This same CDR3 is encoded by further DNA sequences in the sample. The J gene is TRBJ2-7, the V gene TRBV28; perhaps TRBD1 as D (5 bases). Trimming removed 3 bases from V and 3 bases from J, with 12 bases in between. This CDR3 is built from 14 residues. Germline lookup yields CDR1 MDHEN and CDR2 SYDVKM. CDR3 region: CASSLGQGNYEQYF. DNA of the CDR3: TGTGCCAGCAGTTTGGGGCAGGGAAACTACGAGCAGTACTTC.

The V and J genes are TRBV4-3 and TRBJ2-7; 10 bases are a match to TRBD1. CDR3 length: 15 amino acids. CDR1 and CDR2 (germline): LGHNA, YSLEER. J gave up 3 bases and V 0 bases, and 2 bases lay outside the gene matches. CDR3 loop: CASSQDWDRGYEQYF. CDR3 nucleotide sequence: TGCGCCAGCAGCCAAGATTGGGACAGGGGCTACGAGCAGTACTTC.

This clone was found a few times. The chain uses TRBV28 and TRBJ2-1, with 8 nucleotides matching TRBD1. The ends lost 5 bases at V and 3 bases at J; junction bases unmatched: 9. The CDR3 runs 16 residues. The germline V gene encodes CDR1 MDHEN and CDR2 SYDVKM. The chain's CDR3 is CASSPQGQVLYNEQFF. In DNA form, the CDR3 reads TGTGCCAGCAGTCCCCAGGGACAGGTACTCTACAATGAGCAGTTCTTC.

The rearrangement uses TRBV6-6 and TRBJ1-2; 7 positions agree with TRBD1. The junction had 9 bases not matched to a gene; V was cut back by 4 bases and J by 4 bases. Germline V CDR1 and CDR2: MNHNY, SVGAGI (reference sequence). This CDR3 has 15 residues. In DNA form, the CDR3 reads TGTGCCAGCAGTTCACAGGGGATCTGGGCCTATGGCTACACCTTC. Its protein is CASSSQGIWAYGYTF.

This chain connects TRBV5-6 to TRBJ1-5; 7 bases match TRBD1. Germline V gene lookup returns CDR1 SGHDT and CDR2 YYEEEE. The trim removed 2 bases at V and 0 bases at J, leaving 5 bases unmatched. The CDR3 totals 16 residues. The CDR3 loop is CASSFWTGYSNQPQHF. The CDR3 DNA is TGTGCCAGCAGCTTTTGGACAGGCTATAGCAATCAGCCCCAGCATTTT.

The rearrangement links TRBV5-6 to TRBJ2-3; weak D call: TRBD2 (6 bases). Germline CDR1 SGHDT, CDR2 YYEEEE. The CDR3 contains 15 residues. V lost 0 bases to trimming and J lost 3 bases, with 11 bases between them. CDR3 DNA: TGTGCCAGCAGCTTGGTGGCGGGATGGACAGATACGCAGTATTTT. It yields the protein CASSLVAGWTDTQYF.

V usage is TRBV7-2 and J usage is TRBJ2-1; D call uncertain. The V end was cut by 3 bases, the J end by 7 bases, with 10 bases between. The CDR3 covers 13 residues. Germline V gene sequence: CDR1 SGHTA, CDR2 FQGNSA. CDR3 DNA: TGTGCCAGCAGCTTTCTTAGTCAAAATGAGCAGTTCTTC. It is translated as CASSFLSQNEQFF. The full variable domain, rest sourced from reference TRBV7-2 and TRBJ2-1, is GAGVSQSPSNKVTEKGKDVELRCDPISGHTALYWYRQSLGQGLEFLIYFQGNSAPDKSGLPSDRFSAERTGGSVSTLTIQRTQQEDSAVYLCASSFLSQNEQFFGPGTRLTVL.

J is TRBJ2-2 and V is TRBV5-1, with a tentative D call TRBD1 (5 bases). Trimming took off 2 bases at V and 1 base at J, with 15 bases between the two ends. Germline V gives CDR1 SGHRS, CDR2 YFSETQ. CDR3 size: 17 residues. CDR3 region: CASSFDPAGRNTGELFF. The CDR3, as DNA: TGCGCCAGCAGCTTTGATCCCGCAGGGCGGAACACCGGGGAGCTGTTTTTT. The full variable domain, its missing parts supplied by reference TRBV5-1 and TRBJ2-2, is KAGVTQTPRYLIKTRGQQVTLSCSPISGHRSVSWYQQTPGQGLQFLFEYFSETQRNKGNFPGRFSGRQFSNSRSEMNVSTLELGDSALYLCASSFDPAGRNTGELFFGEGSRLTVL.

The chain joins TRBV19 to TRBJ2-1; 8 bases are a match to TRBD1. V gave up 7 bases and J gave up 7 bases; unmatched junction bases: 9. Germline V lookup: CDR1 LNHDA, CDR2 SQIVND (reference sequence). The CDR3 covers 14 residues. CDR3: CASTGDRNTNEQFF. The CDR3 DNA reads as TGTGCCAGTACGGGGGACAGGAATACGAATGAGCAGTTCTTC.

V is TRBV6-2 or TRBV6-3 and J is TRBJ2-1, with 8 positions matching TRBD2. CDR3 length: 16 amino acids. Germline CDR1 MNHEY, CDR2 SVGEGT. Germline trimming cut 4 bases from V and 0 bases from J; bases unmatched to any gene: 5. CDR3 in amino acids: CASSSRLARSYNEQFF. The CDR3 DNA is TGTGCCAGCAGTTCCCGACTAGCGCGCTCCTACAATGAGCAGTTCTTC.

The chain couples TRBV28 to TRBJ1-3; 7 nucleotides match TRBD1. Losses at the gene ends were 3 bases for V and 0 bases for J; bases not matched to a gene: 5. Germline CDR1 and CDR2: MDHEN and SYDVKM. The CDR3 spans 16 residues. In nucleotides, the CDR3 is TGTGCCAGCAGTTTCACAGGGGACGTCTCTGGAAACACCATATATTTT. Protein: CASSFTGDVSGNTIYF.

This chain joins TRBV19 and TRBJ2-7; tentative D call: TRBD2 (5 bases). This CDR3 is built from 16 residues. Deletions cut 6 bases from V and 6 bases from J, with 24 bases between. Germline CDR1 and CDR2: LNHDA and SQIVND (reference sequence). CDR3 sequence: CASSPGVGKAGSEQYF. The CDR3 coding sequence is TGTGCCAGTAGCCCCGGGGTGGGGAAGGCCGGGTCCGAGCAGTACTTC.